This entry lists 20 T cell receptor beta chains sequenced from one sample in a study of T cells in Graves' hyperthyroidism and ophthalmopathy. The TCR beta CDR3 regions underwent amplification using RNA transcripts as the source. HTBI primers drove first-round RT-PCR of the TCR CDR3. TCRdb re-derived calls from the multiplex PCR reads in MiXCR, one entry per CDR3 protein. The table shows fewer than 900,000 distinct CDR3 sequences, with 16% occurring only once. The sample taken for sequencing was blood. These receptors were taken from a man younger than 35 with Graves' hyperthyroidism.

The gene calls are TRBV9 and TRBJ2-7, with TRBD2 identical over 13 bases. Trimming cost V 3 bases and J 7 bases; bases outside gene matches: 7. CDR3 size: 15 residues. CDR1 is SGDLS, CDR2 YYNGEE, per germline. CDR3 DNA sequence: TGTGCCAGCAGCGCCTCCGGGACTAGCGGGAATGAGCAGTACTTC. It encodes CASSASGTSGNEQYF.

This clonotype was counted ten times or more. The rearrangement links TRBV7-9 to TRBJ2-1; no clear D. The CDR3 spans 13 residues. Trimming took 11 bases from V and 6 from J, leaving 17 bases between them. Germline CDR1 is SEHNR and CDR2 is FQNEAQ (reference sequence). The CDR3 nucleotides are TGTGCCCCATCCCCGATTAAGTCCAATGAGCAGTTCTTC. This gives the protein CAPSPIKSNEQFF. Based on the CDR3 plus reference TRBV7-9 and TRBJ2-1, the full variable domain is DTGVSQNPRHKITKRGQNVTFRCDPISEHNRLYWYRQTLGQGPEFLTYFQNEAQLEKSRLLSDRFSAERPKGSFSTLEIQRTEQGDSAMYLCAPSPIKSNEQFFGPGTRLTVL.

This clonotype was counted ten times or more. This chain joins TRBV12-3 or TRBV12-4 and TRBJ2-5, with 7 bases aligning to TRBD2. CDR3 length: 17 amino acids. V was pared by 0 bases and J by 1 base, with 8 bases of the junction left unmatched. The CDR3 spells CASSLAEVAGPQETQYF. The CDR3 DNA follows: TGTGCCAGCAGTTTAGCCGAGGTAGCGGGCCCCCAAGAGACCCAGTACTTC.

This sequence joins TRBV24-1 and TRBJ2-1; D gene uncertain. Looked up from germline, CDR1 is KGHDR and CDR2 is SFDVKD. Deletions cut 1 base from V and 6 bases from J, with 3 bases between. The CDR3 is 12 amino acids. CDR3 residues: CATSDFLNEQFF. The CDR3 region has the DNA TGTGCCACCAGTGATTTCCTCAATGAGCAGTTCTTC.

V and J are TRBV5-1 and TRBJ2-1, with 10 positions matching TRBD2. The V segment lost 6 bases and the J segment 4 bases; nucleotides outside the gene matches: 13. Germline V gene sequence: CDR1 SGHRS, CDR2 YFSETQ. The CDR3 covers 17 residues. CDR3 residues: CASTLRLSTSGYNEQFF. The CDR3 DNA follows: TGCGCCAGCACGCTCCGCTTGTCGACTAGCGGGTACAATGAGCAGTTCTTC.

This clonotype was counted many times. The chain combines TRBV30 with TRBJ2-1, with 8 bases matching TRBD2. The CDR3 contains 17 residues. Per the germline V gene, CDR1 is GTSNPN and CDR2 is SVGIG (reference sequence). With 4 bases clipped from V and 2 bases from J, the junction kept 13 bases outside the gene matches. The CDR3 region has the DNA TGTGCCTGGAAAGTGGGACTTAGCGGGGCGCCCTACAATGAGCAGTTCTTC. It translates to CAWKVGLSGAPYNEQFF.

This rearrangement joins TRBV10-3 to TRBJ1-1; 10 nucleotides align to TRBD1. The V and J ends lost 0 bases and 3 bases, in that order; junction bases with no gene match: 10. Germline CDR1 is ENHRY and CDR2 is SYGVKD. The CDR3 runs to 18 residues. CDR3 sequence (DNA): TGTGCCATCAGTGAGTCGCCAGGGACAGGGGTGGGTTACACTGAAGCTTTCTTT. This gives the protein CAISESPGTGVGYTEAFF.

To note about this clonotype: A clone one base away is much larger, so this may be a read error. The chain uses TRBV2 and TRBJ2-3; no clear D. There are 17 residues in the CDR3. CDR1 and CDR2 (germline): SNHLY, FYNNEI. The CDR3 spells CACSRFAFITSTDTQYF. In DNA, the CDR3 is TGTGCCTGCAGTAGATTTGCGTTTATTACTAGCACAGATACGCAGTATTTT.

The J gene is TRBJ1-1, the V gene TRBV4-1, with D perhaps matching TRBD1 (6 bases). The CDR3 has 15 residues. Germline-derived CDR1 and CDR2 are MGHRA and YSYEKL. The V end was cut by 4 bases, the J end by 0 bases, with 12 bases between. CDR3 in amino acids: CASSLPGHLNTEAFF. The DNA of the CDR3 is TGCGCCAGCAGCCTACCGGGACACCTGAACACTGAAGCTTTCTTT.

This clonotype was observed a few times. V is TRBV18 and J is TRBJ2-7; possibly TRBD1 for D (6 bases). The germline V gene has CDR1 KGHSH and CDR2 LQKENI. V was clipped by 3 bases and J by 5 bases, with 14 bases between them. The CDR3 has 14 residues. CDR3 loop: CASSPGNRVHEQYF. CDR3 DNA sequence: TGTGCCAGCTCACCGGGAAACAGGGTGCACGAGCAGTACTTC.

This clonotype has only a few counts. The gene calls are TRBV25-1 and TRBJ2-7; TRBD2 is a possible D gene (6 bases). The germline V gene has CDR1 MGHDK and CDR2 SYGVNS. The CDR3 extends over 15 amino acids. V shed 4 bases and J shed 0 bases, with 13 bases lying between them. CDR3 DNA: TGTGCCAGCAGTGCTAGGAGGGCGCCCTCCTACGAGCAGTACTTC. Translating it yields CASSARRAPSYEQYF.

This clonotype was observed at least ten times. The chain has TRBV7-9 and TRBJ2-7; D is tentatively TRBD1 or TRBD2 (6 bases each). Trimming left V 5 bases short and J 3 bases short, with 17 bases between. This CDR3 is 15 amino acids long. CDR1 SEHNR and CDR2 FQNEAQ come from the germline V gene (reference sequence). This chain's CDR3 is CASSPTNGGGYEQYF. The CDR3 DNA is TGTGCCAGCAGCCCAACAAACGGGGGCGGCTACGAGCAGTACTTC. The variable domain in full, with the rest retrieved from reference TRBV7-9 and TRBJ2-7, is DTGVSQNPRHKITKRGQNVTFRCDPISEHNRLYWYRQTLGQGPEFLTYFQNEAQLEKSRLLSDRFSAERPKGSFSTLEIQRTEQGDSAMYLCASSPTNGGGYEQYFGPGTRLTVT.

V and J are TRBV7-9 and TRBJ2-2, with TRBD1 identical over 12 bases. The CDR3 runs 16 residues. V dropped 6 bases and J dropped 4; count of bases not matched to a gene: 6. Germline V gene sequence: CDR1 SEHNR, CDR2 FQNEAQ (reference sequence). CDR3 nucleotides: TGTGCCAGCAGACCCCGGGACAGGGGGCCCACCGGGGAGCTGTTTTTT. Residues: CASRPRDRGPTGELFF.

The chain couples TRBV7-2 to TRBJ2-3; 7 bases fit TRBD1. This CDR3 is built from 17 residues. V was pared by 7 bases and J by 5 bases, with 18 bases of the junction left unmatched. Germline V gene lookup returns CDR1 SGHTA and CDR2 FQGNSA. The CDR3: CASTRQGRGQAGDTQYF. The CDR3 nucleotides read TGTGCCAGCACCAGACAGGGACGCGGGCAGGCGGGAGATACGCAGTATTTT.

The CDR3 sequence is CASRRGGDQPQHF. The CDR3 DNA reads TGTGCCAGCAGACGGGGAGGAGATCAGCCCCAGCATTTT. V usage is TRBV12-3 or TRBV12-4 and J usage is TRBJ1-5; D not certain. The CDR3 length is 13 residues. Trimming removed 6 bases at V and 5 bases at J, with 11 bases between.

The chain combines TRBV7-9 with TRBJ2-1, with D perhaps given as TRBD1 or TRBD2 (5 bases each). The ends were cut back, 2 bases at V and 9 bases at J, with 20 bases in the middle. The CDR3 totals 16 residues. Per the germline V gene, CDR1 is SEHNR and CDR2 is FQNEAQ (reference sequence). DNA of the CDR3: TGTGCCAGCAGCTTATCTGACGGTCTAATTGGGGGTGAGCAGTTCTTC. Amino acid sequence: CASSLSDGLIGGEQFF.

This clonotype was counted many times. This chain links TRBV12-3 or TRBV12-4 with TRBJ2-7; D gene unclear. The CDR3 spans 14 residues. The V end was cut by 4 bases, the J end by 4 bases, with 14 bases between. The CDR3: CASSWSMLTYEQYF. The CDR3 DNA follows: TGTGCCAGCAGTTGGAGTATGTTGACGTACGAGCAGTACTTC.

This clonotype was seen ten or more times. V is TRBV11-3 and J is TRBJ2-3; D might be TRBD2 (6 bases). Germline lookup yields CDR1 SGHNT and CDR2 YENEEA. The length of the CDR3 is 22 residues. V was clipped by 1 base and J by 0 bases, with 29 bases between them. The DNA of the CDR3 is TGTGCCAGCAGCTTAGGAGTGAGGGACTTCCGGGACTCCTATTCTAGCACAGATACGCAGTATTTT. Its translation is CASSLGVRDFRDSYSSTDTQYF.

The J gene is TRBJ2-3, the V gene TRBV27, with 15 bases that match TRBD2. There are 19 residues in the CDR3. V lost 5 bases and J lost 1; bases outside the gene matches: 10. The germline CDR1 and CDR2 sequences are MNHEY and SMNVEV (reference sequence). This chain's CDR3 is CASSPASWTSGRGTDTQYF. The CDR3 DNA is TGTGCCAGCAGTCCGGCGAGCTGGACTAGCGGGAGGGGCACAGATACGCAGTATTTT.

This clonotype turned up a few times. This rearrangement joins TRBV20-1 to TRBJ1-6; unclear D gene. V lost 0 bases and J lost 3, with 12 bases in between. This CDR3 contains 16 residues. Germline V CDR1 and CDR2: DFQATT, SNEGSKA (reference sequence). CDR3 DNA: TGCAGTGCTAGAGATCCAGGCGGAAACTATAATTCACCCCTCCACTTT. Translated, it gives CSARDPGGNYNSPLHF.